Included here is one T cell receptor beta chain sequence, with context. These data originate in a study of blood T cell repertoires in COVID-19. Study-wide context: Italy, Spain and the United States were the sources of the convalescent and acute COVID-19 samples.

Repertoires were generated with immunoSEQ multiplex PCR, while TCRdb's copy carries only in-frame clones and drops some. The data hold some 460,000 clones, with approximately 90% observed a single time. The TCR was taken from a woman in her thirties with acute or convalescent COVID-19. The specimen was peripheral blood.

The chain's CDR3 is CASSLEPLAGLGTEAFF. The CDR3 coding sequence is TGCGCCAGCAGCTTGGAGCCCCTCGCGGGGTTAGGCACTGAAGCTTTCTTT. The V call is TRBV5-1, the J call TRBJ1-1; D is undetermined. The V gene lost 0 bases and the J gene lost 4 bases, with 19 bases spanning the gap. The germline CDR1 and CDR2 sequences are SGHRS and YFSETQ. This CDR3 region has 17 residues.